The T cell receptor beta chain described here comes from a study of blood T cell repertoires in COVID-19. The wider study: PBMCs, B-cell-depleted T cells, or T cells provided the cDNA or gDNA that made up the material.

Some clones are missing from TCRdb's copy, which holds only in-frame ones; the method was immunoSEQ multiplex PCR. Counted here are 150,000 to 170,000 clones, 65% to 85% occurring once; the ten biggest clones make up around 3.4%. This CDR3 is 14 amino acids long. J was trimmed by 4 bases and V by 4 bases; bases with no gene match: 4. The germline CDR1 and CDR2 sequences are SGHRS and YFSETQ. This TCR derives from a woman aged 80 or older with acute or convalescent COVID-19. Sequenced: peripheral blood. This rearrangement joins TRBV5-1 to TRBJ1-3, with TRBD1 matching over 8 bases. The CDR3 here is CASSQTGAGNTIYF. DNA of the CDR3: TGCGCCAGCAGCCAGACAGGGGCGGGAAACACCATATATTTT. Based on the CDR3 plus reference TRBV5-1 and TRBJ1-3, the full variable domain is KAGVTQTPRYLIKTRGQQVTLSCSPISGHRSVSWYQQTPGQGLQFLFEYFSETQRNKGNFPGRFSGRQFSNSRSEMNVSTLELGDSALYLCASSQTGAGNTIYFGEGSWLTVV.